The rows below give T cell receptor beta chains drawn from one sample of a study of vaccination effects on CD4 cells after COVID-19. These receptors' targets are unknown. The data were produced by immunoSEQ multiplex PCR, yet TCRdb's version contains in-frame clones alone and is incomplete. Among more than 40,000 clones listed, 77% were seen once. The sample consisted of CD4+ T cells from PBMCs cultured with HCoV-NL63 spike peptides, taken before COVID-19 vaccination. The source of these receptors is a human donor who received a COVID-19 vaccine. Each CDR3 is given with its conserved first and last residue. D genes are given only for firm matches. The size of a clone is reported for some rows only, either as once, few or many, or as a class for expanded clones.

v_gene	j_gene	abundance	d_gene	CDR3nt	CDR3aa
TRBV19	TRBJ2-6	-	-	TGTGCCAGCAGGCCTAGAGGGGCAGGGATTGGGGCCAACGTCCTGACTTTC	CASRPRGAGIGANVLTF
TRBV5-1	TRBJ1-4	few	-	TGCGCCAGCAGCTTGGATGCTCGTAATGAAAAACTGTTTTTT	CASSLDARNEKLFF
TRBV7-8	TRBJ2-3	-	TRBD2	TGTGCCAGCAGCCTACGTCGAGCGGGGACAGATACGCAGTATTTT	CASSLRRAGTDTQYF
TRBV7-2	TRBJ1-2	-	-	TGTGCCAGCAGCTTATACGGGGCGGAATATGGCTACACCTTC	CASSLYGAEYGYTF
TRBV4-1	TRBJ1-2	-	-	TGCGCCAGCAGCCTCGGCGTGGCGTACACCTTC	CASSLGVAYTF
TRBV19	TRBJ1-4	once	-	TGTGCCAGTAGTCCCTCGGGACGTCCAAATGAAAAACTGTTTTTT	CASSPSGRPNEKLFF
TRBV7-2	TRBJ1-6	-	-	TGTGCCAGCACCGATAGTTTCTCCTATAATTCACCCCTCCACTTT	CASTDSFSYNSPLHF
TRBV19	TRBJ1-1	-	-	TGTGCCAGTAGTATAGGAGGAACAGGCACTGAAGCTTTCTTT	CASSIGGTGTEAFF
TRBV19	TRBJ1-2	-	-	TGTGCCAGTAGTATTCAGGGGAGGAGCGTTTTAGGGTATGGCTACACCTTC	CASSIQGRSVLGYGYTF
TRBV6-5	TRBJ2-1	once	-	TGTGCCAGCAGTTACTCAGGTCCTTACAATGAGCAGTTCTTC	CASSYSGPYNEQFF
TRBV6-2/TRBV6-3	TRBJ2-3	-	TRBD2	TGTGCCAGCAGTTCGGGTAGCGGGGCGCTTACAGATACGCAGTATTTT	CASSSGSGALTDTQYF
TRBV14	TRBJ2-1	-	-	TGTGCCAGCAGCCAGGCCCTGGACCGGAATGAGCAGTTCTTC	CASSQALDRNEQFF
TRBV12-5	TRBJ1-1	-	-	TGTGCTAGTGGTTTGGTACGGGACGGACAGCTGAACACTGAAGCTTTCTTT	CASGLVRDGQLNTEAFF
TRBV9	TRBJ2-5	few	TRBD2	TGTGCCAGCAGCGCCGGGACTAGCGGGGGGCTACAAGAGACCCAGTACTTC	CASSAGTSGGLQETQYF
TRBV27	TRBJ1-1	-	-	TGTGCCAGCAAACGGACGGCTTACACTGAAGCTTTCTTT	CASKRTAYTEAFF
TRBV12-3/TRBV12-4	TRBJ1-5	-	-	TGTGCCAGCAGTTTCTCAGGGCGGCAGCCCCAGCATTTT	CASSFSGRQPQHF
TRBV5-4	TRBJ2-2	few	-	TGTGCCAGCAGCTTTGGTATCACCGGGGAGCTGTTTTTT	CASSFGITGELFF
TRBV19	TRBJ1-6	-	-	TGTGCCAGTAGTATTCTCAGCTCCTATAATTCACCCCTCCACTTT	CASSILSSYNSPLHF
TRBV25-1	TRBJ1-2	few	-	TGTGCCAGCAGTGAATGGCGGGGCGGGGAGGACTATGGCTACACCTTC	CASSEWRGGEDYGYTF
TRBV30	TRBJ1-2	-	TRBD1	TGTGCCTGGAGTATAGGGGACAGGGTCATCGGTGGCTACACCTTC	CAWSIGDRVIGGYTF
TRBV5-4	TRBJ2-5	-	TRBD2	TGTGCCAGCAGCTTGGACGTAGCGGGGGTCCAAGAGACCCAGTACTTC	CASSLDVAGVQETQYF
TRBV2	TRBJ1-4	-	-	TGTGCCAGCAGGAGAACATCTAATGAAAAACTGTTTTTT	CASRRTSNEKLFF
TRBV12-3/TRBV12-4	TRBJ1-2	-	-	TGTGCCAGCAGTCTACAGGGATATGGCTACACCTTC	CASSLQGYGYTF
TRBV5-1	TRBJ2-2	-	-	TGCGCCAGCAGCCCCAGGACGGGGATAGCGAACACCGGGGAGCTGTTTTTT	CASSPRTGIANTGELFF